A single sample gave rise to the 15 T cell receptor beta chains below, sequenced in a study of cytomegalovirus exposure and HLA in healthy donors. Amplification used 60 Vbeta primers and 13 Jbeta primers. TCRdb's copy holds only in-frame clones and misses some; the assay was immunoSEQ multiplex PCR. The sample holds about 140,000 clones; about three quarters are singletons and the top ten take approximately 2%. Sequencing was performed on PBMCs. These receptor sequences come from a female donor in good health and CMV-seropositive.

On this clone: The junction differs from germline at one of its ends, possibly a read error. The genes are TRBV10-3 and TRBJ2-7; D unresolved. This CDR3 contains 11 residues. Germline lookup yields CDR1 ENHRY and CDR2 SYGVKD. In DNA form, the CDR3 reads TGTGCCAGCAGTCCAGCCTACGAGCAGTACTTC. Translating it yields CASSPAYEQYF.

This clone was seen a few times. The chain has TRBV9 and TRBJ1-6; maybe TRBD1 (6 bases). The V end was cut by 0 bases, the J end by 12 bases, with 13 bases between. CDR1 is SGDLS and CDR2 is YYNGEE in the germline V gene. This CDR3 has 14 amino acids. The CDR3 region has the DNA TGTGCCAGCAGCGTAGGAGGGGGGGGCGTACCCCTCCACTTT. Amino acid sequence: CASSVGGGGVPLHF.

The chain joins TRBV21-1 to TRBJ2-1; the D call in the table, TRBD2, was not verified against the DNA. TRBV21-1 is a known pseudogene. The length of the CDR3 is 17 residues. The CDR3 region has the DNA TGTGCCAGCAGCACCAGCGGGAGCGGGAGGAAGGACAATGAGCAGTTCTTC. Residues: CASSTSGSGRKDNEQFF.

This chain joins TRBV7-2 and TRBJ2-7; D unresolved. The germline V gene has CDR1 SGHTA and CDR2 FQGNSA. The CDR3 has 14 amino acids. The ends were cut back, 2 bases at V and 1 base at J, with 9 bases in the middle. The chain's CDR3 is CASSLLHGSYEQYF. The CDR3, as DNA: TGTGCCAGCAGCTTACTCCACGGTTCCTACGAGCAGTACTTC.

This clone has a handful of counts. The chain links TRBV7-2 to TRBJ2-1, with TRBD1 matching 9 bases. The CDR3 is 16 amino acids. Germline V gene sequence: CDR1 SGHTA, CDR2 FQGNSA. Trimming at V came to 5 bases and at J to 4 bases, leaving 9 bases not matched to a gene. The CDR3 loop is CASSGGTGNLYNEQFF. In DNA, the CDR3 is TGTGCCAGCAGCGGCGGGACAGGGAACCTTTACAATGAGCAGTTCTTC.

About this clone: The sample contains more than one DNA sequence encoding this CDR3. The chain carries TRBV6-5 and TRBJ1-5, with 11 positions matching TRBD1. The J segment lost 4 bases and the V segment lost 2 bases, leaving 1 base of the junction unmatched. The CDR3 runs to 15 residues. The germline gives CDR1 MNHEY, CDR2 SVGAGI. The CDR3 nucleotides read TGTGCCAGCAGTTACGGGACAGGGGGTAATCAGCCCCAGCATTTT. Translating it yields CASSYGTGGNQPQHF.

The chain has TRBV10-3 and TRBJ1-2, with 7 bases fitting TRBD1. V lost 2 bases, J lost 2 bases, and 5 bases stayed unmatched. Germline V lookup: CDR1 ENHRY, CDR2 SYGVKD. The CDR3 contains 15 residues. The DNA for the CDR3 is TGTGCCATCAGTGAGCCGGGACAGTCAAACTATGGCTACACCTTC. Residues: CAISEPGQSNYGYTF.

The rearrangement links TRBV6-6 to TRBJ2-1; maybe TRBD1 (6 bases). The germline V and J ends were trimmed by 8 bases and 6 bases, with 14 bases remaining between them. From germline, CDR1 is MNHNY and CDR2 SVGAGI (reference sequence). The CDR3 is made up of 13 amino acids. The CDR3 sequence: CASGRGAFNEQFF. The CDR3 nucleotides are TGTGCCAGCGGCAGGGGCGCGTTCAATGAGCAGTTCTTC.

V and J are TRBV6-5 and TRBJ2-4; tentative D call: TRBD1 (5 bases). Looked up from germline, CDR1 is MNHEY and CDR2 is SVGAGI. The V and J ends lost 0 bases and 6 bases respectively, with 12 bases between them. This CDR3 is built from 15 residues. The CDR3 nucleotides read TGTGCCAGCAGTTACTCGAAGGGGTATGGAAACATTCAGTACTTC. It specifies CASSYSKGYGNIQYF.

V is TRBV2 and J is TRBJ2-3; 11 bases match TRBD2. CDR3 length equals 16 residues. J lost 2 bases, V lost 6 bases, and 7 bases had no gene match. CDR1 and CDR2 (germline): SNHLY, FYNNEI. DNA for the CDR3: TGTGCCAGCAGCGTTCGACTAGCGGGAATCACAGATACGCAGTATTTT. It specifies CASSVRLAGITDTQYF.

This clone has ten or more counts. This chain links TRBV25-1 with TRBJ2-7; D possibly corresponds to TRBD1 (6 bases). The CDR3 consists of 15 residues. CDR1 is MGHDK and CDR2 is SYGVNS in the germline V gene. V was trimmed by 4 bases and J by 4 bases, leaving 17 bases between them. CDR3 in DNA: TGTGCCAGCAGTGGGGTACCCGGGACAAATTACGAGCAGTACTTC. It codes for CASSGVPGTNYEQYF.

The chain uses TRBV19 and TRBJ1-1; D gene ambiguous. The CDR3 has 16 amino acids. Germline V gene lookup returns CDR1 LNHDA and CDR2 SQIVND (reference sequence). V dropped 3 bases and J dropped 0 bases, with 14 bases sitting between them. The CDR3, as DNA: TGTGCCAGTAGTATTCGGGGTGGTGGGGTGAACACTGAAGCTTTCTTT. Amino acids: CASSIRGGGVNTEAFF.

The V gene is TRBV5-1, the J gene TRBJ2-2; no firm D call. V gave up 1 base and J gave up 4 bases, with 8 bases separating them. Germline V lookup: CDR1 SGHRS, CDR2 YFSETQ. This CDR3 is built from 14 residues. The CDR3 DNA follows: TGCGCCAGCAGCTTGACCAGAATCACCGGGGAGCTGTTTTTT. It codes for CASSLTRITGELFF.

This clone was recorded a few times. Other DNA sequences in this specimen translate into the identical CDR3. This chain links TRBV5-4 with TRBJ2-5, with 13 bases matching TRBD2. The CDR3 extends over 15 amino acids. V was pared by 5 bases and J by 4 bases, with 5 bases of the junction left unmatched. Germline loops: CDR1 SGHNT, CDR2 YYREEE (reference sequence). The CDR3, as DNA: TGTGCCAGCAGGAGACTAGCGGGGGGTTCAGAGACCCAGTACTTC. Protein product: CASRRLAGGSETQYF.

V usage is TRBV7-3 and J usage is TRBJ2-1; 14 bases line up with TRBD2. The CDR3 is 15 amino acids. Germline CDR1 reads SGHTA; CDR2 reads FQGTGA. Germline trimming cut 2 bases from V and 12 bases from J; bases unmatched to any gene: 6. The CDR3 DNA reads TGTGCCAGCAGCTTAGGGACTAGCGGGAGAACTGGGCAGTTCTTC. This encodes CASSLGTSGRTGQFF.